The T cell receptor beta chain under discussion was sequenced for a study of blood T cell repertoires in COVID-19. Across the whole study: Both acute and convalescent COVID-19 samples were obtained from the United States, Italy and Spain.

In the original analysis: The authors estimated nucleated cell counts from reference gene primer amplification. Clones were read by immunoSEQ multiplex PCR, and TCRdb kept only the in-frame ones, dropping some. V, J and clone size are those of that table, while D and trimming were read from the DNA. The data hold 250,000 to 300,000 clones, with roughly 90% observed a single time. Enrollees, about 18 to 89 years old, lived in around 23 US areas. Each participant's cohort was designated according to participant-reported clinical history. V was shortened by 5 bases and J by 3 bases, with 13 bases between the two germline ends. The germline gives CDR1 SGHRS, CDR2 YFSETQ. The length of the CDR3 is 14 residues.

This TCR came from a woman between 40 and 50 years old with acute COVID-19. The V call is TRBV5-1, the J call TRBJ2-3, with D maybe TRBD1 (5 bases). The sample was PBMCs or T cells enriched from blood (not recorded which). In DNA, the CDR3 is TGCGCCAGCAGGTCAACAGGCTCTACAGATACGCAGTATTTT. Its translation: CASRSTGSTDTQYF. The variable domain in full, completed from reference TRBV5-1 and TRBJ2-3, reads KAGVTQTPRYLIKTRGQQVTLSCSPISGHRSVSWYQQTPGQGLQFLFEYFSETQRNKGNFPGRFSGRQFSNSRSEMNVSTLELGDSALYLCASRSTGSTDTQYFGPGTRLTVL.